This TCR beta chain was identified during a study of neurological immune-mediated disorders. Study conclusions and caveats: One cluster of related CDR3 sequences contained, by phylogenetic grouping, the repertoires of 18 of 34 multiple sclerosis patients and formed a possible signature. Among expanded clones, no CDR3 amino acid sequences were shared across subjects, a pattern suggesting private repertoires in all groups.

In its sample, this clonotype was seen many times. Its antigen remains unidentified. The output of every sequencing run, over 180 million TCR-beta sequences, came from 15-18 subjects. TCRdb re-analysed the 5' RACE reads in MiXCR, keeping a single row per CDR3 protein. The sample lists roughly 71,000 distinct CDR3 sequences, around 3.9% occurring once. Unsorted libraries came from 2 million PBMCs stored at -80 °C. The CDR3 extends over 15 amino acids. V gave up 4 bases and J gave up 2 bases; unmatched junction bases: 8. CDR1 and CDR2 (germline): SGHVS, FQNEAQ. This sequence was found in a man aged 25-45 years with multiple sclerosis. This sequence joins TRBV7-8 and TRBJ2-7; 7 bases are a match to TRBD1. The sequencing sample was made of PBMCs. Here the CDR3 DNA reads TGTGCCAGCAGCTCATGGGACAGCGAGACCTACGAGCAGTACTTC. It codes for CASSSWDSETYEQYF.